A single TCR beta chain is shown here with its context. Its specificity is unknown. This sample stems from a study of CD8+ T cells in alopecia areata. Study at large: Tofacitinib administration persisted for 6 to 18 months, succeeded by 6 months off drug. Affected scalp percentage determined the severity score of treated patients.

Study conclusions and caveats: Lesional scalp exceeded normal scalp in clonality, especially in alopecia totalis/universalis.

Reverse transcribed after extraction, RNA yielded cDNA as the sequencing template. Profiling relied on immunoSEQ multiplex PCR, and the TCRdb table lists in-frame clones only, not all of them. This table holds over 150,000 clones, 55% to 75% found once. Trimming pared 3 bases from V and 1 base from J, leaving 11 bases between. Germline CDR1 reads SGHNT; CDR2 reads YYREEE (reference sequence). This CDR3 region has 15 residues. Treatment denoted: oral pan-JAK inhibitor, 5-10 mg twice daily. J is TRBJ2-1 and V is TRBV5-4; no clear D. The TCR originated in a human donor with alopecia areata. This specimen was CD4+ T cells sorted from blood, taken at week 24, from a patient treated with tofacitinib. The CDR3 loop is CASSSPSKSYNEQFF. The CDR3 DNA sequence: TGTGCCAGCAGCTCCCCCTCGAAGTCCTACAATGAGCAGTTCTTC.